Sequencing of this T cell receptor beta chain was carried out in a study of graft-versus-host responses after intestinal transplantation. Whole-study context: Anti-thymocyte globulin was used for induction in all recipients, who then took tacrolimus and steroids for about 3 years.

As regards this clone: Antigen specificity is unknown. Other DNA variants within this sample encode the same CDR3.

Whole-study findings and limits: The recipient marrow held GvH clones, and some of them showed up first in ileum or blood. High graft-versus-host to host-versus-graft clonal ratios were found in allografts of patients who had graft-donor T cell macrochimerism.

Processing released intraepithelial and lamina propria lymphocytes from the graft tissue. Some clones are missing from TCRdb's copy, which holds only in-frame ones; the method was immunoSEQ multiplex PCR. The table records some 7,200 clones, more than 60% of them present only once. The source material was ileum tissue, sampled about 8 weeks after transplant. The sequence was collected from a human patient who received an intestinal transplant, so some T cells may come from the graft donor.

The CDR3 bases are TGTGCCAGCAGTCAGAACAGATTTCTCAGCTCCTACAATGAGCAGTTCTTC. Protein product: CASSQNRFLSSYNEQFF. The rearrangement uses TRBV27 and TRBJ2-1; D gene ambiguous. V shed 5 bases and J shed 0 bases, with 17 bases lying between them. CDR1 MNHEY and CDR2 SMNVEV come from the germline V gene (reference sequence). This CDR3 is built from 17 residues.